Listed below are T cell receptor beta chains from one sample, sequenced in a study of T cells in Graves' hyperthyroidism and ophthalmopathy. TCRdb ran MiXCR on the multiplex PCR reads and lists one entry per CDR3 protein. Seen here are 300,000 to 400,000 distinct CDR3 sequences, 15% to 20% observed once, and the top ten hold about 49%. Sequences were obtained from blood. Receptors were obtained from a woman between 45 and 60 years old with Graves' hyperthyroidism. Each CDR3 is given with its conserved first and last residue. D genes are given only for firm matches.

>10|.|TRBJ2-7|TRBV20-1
CSARAAEQYF
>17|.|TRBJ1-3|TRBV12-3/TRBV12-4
CASSLATYGNSGNTIYF
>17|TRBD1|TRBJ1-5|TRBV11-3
CASSLVVPGQTNQPQHF
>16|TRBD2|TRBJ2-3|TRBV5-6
CASSIRSGEFSDTQYF
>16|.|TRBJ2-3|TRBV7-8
CASSTSQGLGTDTQYF
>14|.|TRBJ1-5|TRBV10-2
CASSEQYSNQPQHF
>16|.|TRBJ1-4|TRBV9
CASSVTGAATNEKLFF
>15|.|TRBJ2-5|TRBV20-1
CSAVLGLDQQETQYF
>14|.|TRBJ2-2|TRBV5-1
CASSLPTTTGELFF
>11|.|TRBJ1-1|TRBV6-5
CASSYRGAAFF
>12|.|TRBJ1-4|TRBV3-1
CASSRPPEKLFF
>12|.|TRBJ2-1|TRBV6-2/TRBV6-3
CASSYRGYEQFF
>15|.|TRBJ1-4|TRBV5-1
CASSLAPGTNEKLFF
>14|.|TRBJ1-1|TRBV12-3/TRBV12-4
CTSRSNFGGGVAFF
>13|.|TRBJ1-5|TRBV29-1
CSVVVGGNRPQHF
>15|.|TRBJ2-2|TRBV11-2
CASSLVSQGAGELFF
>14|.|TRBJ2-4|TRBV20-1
CSAREDPSKNIQYF
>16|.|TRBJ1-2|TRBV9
CASSVSYRVSAAGYTF
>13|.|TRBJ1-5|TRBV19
CASSIVRNQPQHF
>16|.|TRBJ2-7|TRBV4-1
CASSQDRPAYAYEQYF
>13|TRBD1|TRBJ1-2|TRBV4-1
CASSQTGDGGYTF
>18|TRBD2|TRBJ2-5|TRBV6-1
CASSPITSGGAHPETQYF
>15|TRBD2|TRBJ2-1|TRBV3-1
CASRDTSGGAYEQFF
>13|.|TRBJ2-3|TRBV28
CASSPDTTDTQYF
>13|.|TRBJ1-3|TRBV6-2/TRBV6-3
CASSSGEGRSEYF
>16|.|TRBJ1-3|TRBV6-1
CASSRNPPGSGNTIYF
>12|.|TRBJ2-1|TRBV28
CAINTGYEEQFF
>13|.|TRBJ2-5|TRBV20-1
CSARGTLEETQYF
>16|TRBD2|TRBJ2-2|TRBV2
CASRPRLAGGTGELFF
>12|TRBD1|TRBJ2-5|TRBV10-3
CAISGTGETQYF
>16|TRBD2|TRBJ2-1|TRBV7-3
CASSLGLAGGYNEQFF
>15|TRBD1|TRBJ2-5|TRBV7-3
CASSLQGQGQETQYF
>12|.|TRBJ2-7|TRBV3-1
CASSQNWDEQYF
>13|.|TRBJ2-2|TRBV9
CASSDEGTGELFF
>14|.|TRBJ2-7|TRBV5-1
CASSLAPTSYEQYF
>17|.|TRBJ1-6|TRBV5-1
CASSLGLGQEDNSPLHF
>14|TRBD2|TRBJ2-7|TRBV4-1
CASSQETGGNEQYF
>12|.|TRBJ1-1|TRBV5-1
CASSSQNTEAFF
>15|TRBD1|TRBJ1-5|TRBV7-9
CASSLTGTDNQPQHF
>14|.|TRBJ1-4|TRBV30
CAWTKLGDNEKLFF
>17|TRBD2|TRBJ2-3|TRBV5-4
CASSLTSGGPRGDTQYF